A single sample is the source of the 7 T cell receptor beta chains below, sequenced in a study of blood T cells in healthy people across ages. Primed by a sample-barcoded 5' primer and a J-beta primer mix, a second PCR proceeded for roughly 7 to 12 cycles. MiXCR, applied by TCRdb to the 5' RACE reads, yields one record per CDR3 protein. The sample yields 700,000 to 850,000 distinct CDR3 sequences, roughly 34% seen once. Sample: blood. The receptors shown here come from a man younger than 35 in good health.

Note on this clonotype: A much larger clone differs from this one at a single base, so this may be a read error. The V and J genes are TRBV20-1 and TRBJ2-1, with 10 bases fitting TRBD2. Matching the DNA end better, TRBJ2-7 makes the J call doubtful. This CDR3 is built from 17 residues. The germline gives CDR1 DFQATT, CDR2 SNEGSKA (reference sequence). CDR3 loop: CSARVASGGGSYNEQYF. In nucleotides, the CDR3 is TGCAGTGCTAGAGTGGCTAGCGGGGGAGGCTCCTACAATGAGCAGTACTTC.

To note about this clonotype: Its ends do not fully match the called genes, so a read error is possible. The chain recombines TRBV29-1 with TRBJ1-6; D not certain. The CDR3 runs 9 residues. Germline assignment: CDR1 SQVTM and CDR2 ANQGSEA. The CDR3 DNA follows: TGCAGGTCGCAGTCACCCCCCCACTTT. As protein: CRSQSPPHF.

This clonotype turned up a few times. The chain employs TRBV5-8 and TRBJ2-3; D is undetermined. The V and J ends lost 4 bases and 0 bases respectively, with 9 bases between them. Germline V gene lookup returns CDR1 SGHTS and CDR2 YDEGEE. CDR3 length: 14 residues. This chain's CDR3 is CASSLELSTDTQYF. The CDR3 DNA is TGTGCCAGCAGCCTGGAATTAAGCACAGATACGCAGTATTTT.

In the case of this clonotype: Possible read error: a much larger clone is one base away. The rearrangement links TRBV29-1 to TRBJ2-1; D may be TRBD1 or TRBD2 (6 bases each). The closer fit of TRBJ2-7 to the DNA end suggests the J call may be wrong. CDR3 length equals 17 residues. Germline V lookup: CDR1 SQVTM, CDR2 ANQGSEA. This chain's CDR3 is CSVEGGGGPLSYNEQYF. DNA of the CDR3: TGCAGCGTTGAGGGAGGTGGGGGCCCACTCTCCTACAATGAGCAGTACTTC.

In this sample, this clonotype turned up many times. The chain links TRBV5-4 to TRBJ2-3, with TRBD1 matching 10 bases. Germline CDR1 SGHNT, CDR2 YYREEE (reference sequence). The CDR3 covers 15 residues. J gave up 3 bases and V 2 bases, and 3 bases lay outside the gene matches. This CDR3 is CASSFGTGVTDTQYF. CDR3 DNA sequence: TGTGCCAGCAGCTTCGGGACAGGGGTTACAGATACGCAGTATTTT.

This clonotype was picked up many times. This chain links TRBV6-5 with TRBJ2-5; D is uncertain. Trimming took off 1 base at V and 0 bases at J, with 3 bases between the two ends. The germline V gene encodes CDR1 MNHEY and CDR2 SVGAGI. CDR3 length: 13 amino acids. CDR3 DNA: TGTGCCAGCAGTTACTGGGACCAAGAGACCCAGTACTTC. Protein sequence: CASSYWDQETQYF.

The V and J genes are TRBV20-1 and TRBJ2-1, with 11 bases lining up with TRBD2. Per germline, CDR1 DFQATT and CDR2 SNEGSKA (reference sequence). The CDR3 has 16 residues. V lost 2 bases to trimming and J lost 7 bases; unmatched junction nucleotides: 10. The CDR3 is CSARRHSGGAQNEQFF. CDR3 coding DNA: TGCAGTGCTAGAAGACATAGCGGGGGGGCCCAAAATGAGCAGTTCTTC.